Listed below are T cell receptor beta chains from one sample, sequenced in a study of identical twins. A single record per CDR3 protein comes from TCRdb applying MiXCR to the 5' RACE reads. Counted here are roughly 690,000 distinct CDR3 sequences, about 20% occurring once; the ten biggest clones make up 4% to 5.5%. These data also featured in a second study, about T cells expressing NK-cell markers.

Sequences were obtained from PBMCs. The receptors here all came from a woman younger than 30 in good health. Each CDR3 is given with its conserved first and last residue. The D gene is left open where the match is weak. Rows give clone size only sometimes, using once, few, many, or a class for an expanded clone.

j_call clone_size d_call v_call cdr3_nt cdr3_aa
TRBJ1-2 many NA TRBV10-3 TGTGCCATCAGTGAGTCGAAAAACGGTCGGGGCTATGGCTACACCTTC CAISESKNGRGYGYTF
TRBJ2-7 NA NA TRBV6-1 TGTGCCAGCAGCCCCCGACGTGCTTACGCCTACGAGCAGTACTTC CASSPRRAYAYEQYF
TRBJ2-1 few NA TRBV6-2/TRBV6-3 TGTGCCAGCGGCCTATGGAAGAGGTGGCCACGGGAGCAGTTCTTC CASGLWKRWPREQFF
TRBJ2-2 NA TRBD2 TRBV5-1 TGCGCCAGCAGCGCAGGACTAGCGGTATACACCGGGGAGCTGTTTTTT CASSAGLAVYTGELFF
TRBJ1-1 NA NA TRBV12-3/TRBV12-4 TGTGCCAGCAGCCCTCGGGGGGGATCGAGGACTGAAGCTTTCTTT CASSPRGGSRTEAFF
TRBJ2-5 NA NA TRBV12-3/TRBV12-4 TGTGCCAGCAGTTTGGCCGGACTCCCCACCGCCAAAGAGACCCAGTACTTC CASSLAGLPTAKETQYF
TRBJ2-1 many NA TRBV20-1 TGCAGTGCTGAACGGCGGGGTACCGATGAGCAGTTCTTC CSAERRGTDEQFF
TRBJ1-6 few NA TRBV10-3 TGTGCCATCAGTGAGTCGGGCCGGGGGCTTGGTTATTCACCCCTCCACTTT CAISESGRGLGYSPLHF
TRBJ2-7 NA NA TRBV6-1 TGTGCCAGCTCTCGGGCCCCGACCTACGAGCAGTACTTC CASSRAPTYEQYF
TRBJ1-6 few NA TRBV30 TGTGCCTGGGGTGCCGGGTTCCCCCTCCACTTT CAWGAGFPLHF
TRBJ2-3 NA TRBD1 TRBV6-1 TGTGCCAGCACCAACGCCCCCAGGGGGCCCACAGATACGCAGTATTTT CASTNAPRGPTDTQYF
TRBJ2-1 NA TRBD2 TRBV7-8 TGTGCCAGCAGCCACCCGACTAGCGGGCAATTTGAGCAGTTCTTC CASSHPTSGQFEQFF
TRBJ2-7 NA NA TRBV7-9 TGTGCCAGCAGCTTAGGGTCAGAAACCTACGAGCAGTACTTC CASSLGSETYEQYF
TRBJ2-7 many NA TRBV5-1 TGCGCCAGCAGCTTGGCCCCGACCCGTGGGGAGCAGTACTTC CASSLAPTRGEQYF
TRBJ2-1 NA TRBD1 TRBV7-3 TGTGCCAGCAGCTTAGTCCCTACCGGGACAGCTTACAATGAGCAGTTCTTC CASSLVPTGTAYNEQFF
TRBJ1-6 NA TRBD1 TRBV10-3 TGTGCCATCAGTGATACAGGGGTTTCACCCCTCCACTTT CAISDTGVSPLHF
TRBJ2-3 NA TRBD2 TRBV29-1 TGCAGCGTTGCTAGCGGGGGAGATACGCAGTATTTT CSVASGGDTQYF
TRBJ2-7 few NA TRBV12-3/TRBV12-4 TGTGCCAGCAATAGGGACTCTTATTACGAGCAGTACTTC CASNRDSYYEQYF
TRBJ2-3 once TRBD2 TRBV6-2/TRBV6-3 TGTGCCAGCAGTCACCCTCGACTAGCGGGAGCGGGGGATACGCAGTATTTT CASSHPRLAGAGDTQYF
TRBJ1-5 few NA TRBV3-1 TGTGCCAGCAGCCCAAAGCTGGGGATCTCGGCCCAGCATTTT CASSPKLGISAQHF
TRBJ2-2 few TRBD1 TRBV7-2 TGTGCCAGCAGCAAGACAGGGATGGCCGGGGAGCTGTTTTTT CASSKTGMAGELFF
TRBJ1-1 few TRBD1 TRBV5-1 TGCGCCAGCAGGCAGGGACAGGGGACTGAAGCTTTCTTT CASRQGQGTEAFF
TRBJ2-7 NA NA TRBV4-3 TGCGCCAGCAGCCAAGGAGGGGGAGGTCGCCTTTCCTACGAGCAGTACTTC CASSQGGGGRLSYEQYF
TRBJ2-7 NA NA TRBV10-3 TGTGCCCCCCCAGAGAGCTCCTACGAGCAGTACTTC CAPPESSYEQYF
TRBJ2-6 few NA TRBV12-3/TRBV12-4 TGTGCCAGCAGGATTCCTGGGGCCAACGTCCTGACTTTC CASRIPGANVLTF
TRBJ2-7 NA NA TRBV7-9 TGTGCCAGCAGCTTAGTTTACAGGGCAGCCTACGAGCAGTACTTC CASSLVYRAAYEQYF
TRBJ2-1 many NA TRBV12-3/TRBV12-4 TGTGCCAGCAGTTCCCTGACAGACAAGCAGTTCTTC CASSSLTDKQFF
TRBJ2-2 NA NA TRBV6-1 TGTGCCAGCAGCGCGACGGAGCGGGTCACCGGGGAGCTGTTTTTT CASSATERVTGELFF
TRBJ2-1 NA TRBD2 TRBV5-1 TGCGCCAGCAGTACTAGCGGGGGGGCCGTTGAGCAGTTCTTC CASSTSGGAVEQFF
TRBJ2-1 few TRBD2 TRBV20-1 TGCAGTGCCCCTAACCTTCAGACTAGCGGCGGTGAGCAGTTCTTC CSAPNLQTSGGEQFF
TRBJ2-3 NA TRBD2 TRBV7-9 TGTGCCAGCAGTCATAGCGGGGGAAAAGATACGCAGTATTTT CASSHSGGKDTQYF
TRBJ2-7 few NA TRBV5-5 TGTGCCAGCAGTTACGGCCCCGGGTACGAGCAGTACTTC CASSYGPGYEQYF
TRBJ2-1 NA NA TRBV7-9 TGTGCCAGCAGCTTAGCGGTCGAGCGGCCAGAGCAGTTCTTC CASSLAVERPEQFF
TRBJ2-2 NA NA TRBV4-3 TGCGCCAGCAGCCGCGGGACGATCACCGGGGAGCTGTTTTTT CASSRGTITGELFF
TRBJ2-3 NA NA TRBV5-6 TGTGCCAGCTCGGGCATGGGGGCCGGCACAGATACGCAGTATTTT CASSGMGAGTDTQYF
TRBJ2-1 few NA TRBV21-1 TGTGCCAGCAGCCCAAAATCGAACGTGGGTTTGAAGCAGTTCTTC CASSPKSNVGLKQFF
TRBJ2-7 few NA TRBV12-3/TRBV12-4 TGTGCCAGCAGTTCTTTCCCCCGAAATACGGACTACGAGCAGTACTTC CASSSFPRNTDYEQYF
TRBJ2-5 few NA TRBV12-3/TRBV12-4 TGTGCCAGCAGTTTACGGCAGGGGAGAGAGACCCAGTACTTC CASSLRQGRETQYF
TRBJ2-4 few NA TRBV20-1 TGCAGTGGAGAATACGGGGTAGCCAAAAACATTCAGTACTTC CSGEYGVAKNIQYF
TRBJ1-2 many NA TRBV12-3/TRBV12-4 TGTGCCAGCAGTTTAATGGGGGGACGGGGCTACACCTTC CASSLMGGRGYTF
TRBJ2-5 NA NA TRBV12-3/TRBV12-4 TGTGCCAGCAGTTTAGGGTCCTTGGGAGCCCAGTACTTC CASSLGSLGAQYF
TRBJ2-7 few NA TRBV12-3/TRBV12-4 TGTGCCAGCAGTTCGGTCAGCGTGGGCGAGCAGTACTTC CASSSVSVGEQYF
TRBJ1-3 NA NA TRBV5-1 TGCGCCAGCAGCTTGCTGGGGAATCCTGGAAACACCATATATTTT CASSLLGNPGNTIYF
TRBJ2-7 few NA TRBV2 TGTGCCAGCAGTGAGGGGCCCATAGCGAAAGAGGCCTACGAGCAGTACTTC CASSEGPIAKEAYEQYF
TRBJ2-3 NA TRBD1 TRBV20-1 TGCAGTGCTAGAGACCGGCAGGGGGCAGATACGCAGTATTTT CSARDRQGADTQYF
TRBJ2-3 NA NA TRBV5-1 TGCGCCAGCAGAGCCCCCAGGCCAGATACGCAGTATTTT CASRAPRPDTQYF
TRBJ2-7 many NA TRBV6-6 TGTGCCAGCAGTGCCGCCTACGAGCAGTACTTC CASSAAYEQYF
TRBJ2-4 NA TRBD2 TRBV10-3 TGTGCCATCAGTGTTCGGGGGGATGAGGGCATTCAGTACTTC CAISVRGDEGIQYF
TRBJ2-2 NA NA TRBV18 TGTGCCAGCTTGGCCCGGGCCCGGGACGGGGAGCTGTTTTTT CASLARARDGELFF
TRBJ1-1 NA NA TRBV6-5 TGTGCCAGCAGTCCGGATTACACTGAAGCTTTCTTT CASSPDYTEAFF
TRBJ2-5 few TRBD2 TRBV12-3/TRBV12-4 TGTGCCAGCAGTTGGGGTAGCGGGTTTTTCGAGACCCAGTACTTC CASSWGSGFFETQYF
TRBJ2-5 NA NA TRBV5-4 TGTGCCAGCAGCCCAGGGGGCGGGGGAGAGACCCAGTACTTC CASSPGGGGETQYF
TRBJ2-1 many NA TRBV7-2 TGTGCCAGCAGCTTAAAGGCGAGAGGTGAGCAGTTCTTC CASSLKARGEQFF
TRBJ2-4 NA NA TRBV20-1 TGCAGTGCTAGAGAGGGGGCCAAAAACATTCAGTACTTC CSAREGAKNIQYF
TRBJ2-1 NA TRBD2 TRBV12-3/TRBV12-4 TGTGCCACCACCGGACTAGCGGGGGGCCTTGAGCAGTTCTTC CATTGLAGGLEQFF
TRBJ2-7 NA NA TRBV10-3 TGTGCCATCAGTGGCACTAGCAGCTCCTACGAGCAGTACTTC CAISGTSSSYEQYF